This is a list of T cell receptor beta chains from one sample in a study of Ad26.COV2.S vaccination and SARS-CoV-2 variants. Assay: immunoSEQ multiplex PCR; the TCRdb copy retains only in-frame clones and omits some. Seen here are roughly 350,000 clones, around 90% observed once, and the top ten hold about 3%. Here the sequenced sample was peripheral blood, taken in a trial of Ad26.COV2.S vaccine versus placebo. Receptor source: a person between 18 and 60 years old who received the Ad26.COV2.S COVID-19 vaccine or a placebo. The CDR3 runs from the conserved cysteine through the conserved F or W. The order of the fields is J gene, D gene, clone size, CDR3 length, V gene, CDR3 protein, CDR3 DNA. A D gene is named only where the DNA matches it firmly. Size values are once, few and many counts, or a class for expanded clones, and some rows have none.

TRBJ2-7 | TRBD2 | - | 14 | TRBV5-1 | CASSLAGGDYEQYF | TGCGCCAGCAGCTTAGCGGGGGGCGACTACGAGCAGTACTTC
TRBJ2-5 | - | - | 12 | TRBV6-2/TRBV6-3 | CASSPSKETQYF | TGTGCCAGCAGTCCCAGCAAGGAGACCCAGTACTTC
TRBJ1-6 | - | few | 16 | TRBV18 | CASSPGARSGNSPLHF | TGTGCCAGCTCACCTGGGGCCAGGTCAGGAAATTCACCCCTCCACTTT
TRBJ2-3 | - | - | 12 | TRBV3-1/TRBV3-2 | CASSLPGDTQYF | TGTGCCAGCAGCCTACCCGGGGATACGCAGTATTTT
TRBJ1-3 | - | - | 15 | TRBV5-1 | CASSLGTVSGNTIYF | TGCGCCAGCAGCCTCGGGACGGTCTCTGGAAACACCATATATTTT
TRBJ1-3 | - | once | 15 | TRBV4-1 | CASSRPDSPGNTIYF | TGCGCCAGCAGCCGCCCGGACAGTCCTGGAAACACCATATATTTT
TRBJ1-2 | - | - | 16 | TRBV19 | CASSSRYDRGFYGYTF | TGTGCCAGTAGCTCTCGGTACGACAGAGGATTCTATGGCTACACCTTC
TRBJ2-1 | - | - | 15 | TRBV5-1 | CASSPSGPGVHEQFF | TGCGCCAGCAGCCCCAGTGGACCTGGGGTCCATGAGCAGTTCTTC
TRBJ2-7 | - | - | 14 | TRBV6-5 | CASSYTAASYEQYF | TGTGCCAGCAGTTATACGGCCGCCTCCTACGAGCAGTACTTC
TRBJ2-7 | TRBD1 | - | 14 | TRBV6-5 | CASNIQGAVYEQYF | TGTGCCAGCAACATACAGGGGGCGGTCTACGAGCAGTACTTC
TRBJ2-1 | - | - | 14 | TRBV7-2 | CASSLAPSYNEQFF | TGTGCCAGCAGCTTAGCACCCTCCTACAATGAGCAGTTCTTC
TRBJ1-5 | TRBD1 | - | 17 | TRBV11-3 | CASSLWDRRISNQPQHF | TGTGCCAGCAGCTTATGGGACAGGCGAATTAGCAATCAGCCCCAGCATTTT
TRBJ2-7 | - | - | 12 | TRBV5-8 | CASSVGTYEQYF | TGTGCCAGCAGCGTGGGCACCTACGAGCAGTACTTC
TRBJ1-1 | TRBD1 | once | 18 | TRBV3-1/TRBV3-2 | CASSPTGQGARVNTEAFF | TGTGCCAGCAGCCCCACCGGACAGGGGGCGAGGGTGAACACTGAAGCTTTCTTT
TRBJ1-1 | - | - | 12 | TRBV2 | CASSELTERAFF | TGTGCCAGCAGTGAATTGACAGAACGAGCTTTCTTT
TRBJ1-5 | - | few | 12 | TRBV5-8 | CASSLSGQPQHF | TGTGCCAGCAGCTTGTCTGGCCAGCCCCAGCATTTT
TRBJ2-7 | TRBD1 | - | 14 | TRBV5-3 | CARSLGTGSYEQYF | TGTGCCAGAAGCTTGGGGACAGGGTCCTACGAGCAGTACTTC
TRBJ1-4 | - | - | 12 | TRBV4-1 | CASSRGNEKLFF | TGCGCCAGCAGCCGCGGAAATGAAAAACTGTTTTTT
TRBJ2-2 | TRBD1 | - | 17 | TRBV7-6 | CASSPLATGGSTGELFF | TGTGCCAGCAGCCCTCTCGCGACAGGGGGCTCGACCGGGGAGCTGTTTTTT